This T cell receptor beta chain was recovered during a study of T cells in Graves' hyperthyroidism and ophthalmopathy (dated by TCRdb to between 2019 and 2020). About the study as a whole: Peripheral blood samples were taken at the time of initial diagnosis, prior to any treatment. The study also compared thyroid tissue and blood T-cell repertoires from more than 5 Graves' hyperthyroidism patients. According to the paper, TCR Vbeta CDR3 sequencing was carried out on about 140 peripheral blood samples, which came from around 43 ophthalmopathy, 75 to 80 hyperthyroidism and approximately 17 progressor patients. TCR V-J signatures able to tell the groups apart were searched for in a discovery cohort of 100 patients, of whom over 40 had Graves' ophthalmopathy and 55 to 65 had stable Graves' hyperthyroidism. The 80 to 100 discovery patients were randomly divided into training and test sets at a 7:3 ratio. Following sampling, methimazole starting at 30 mg daily was given to hyperthyroidism patients, and high-dose intravenous methylprednisolone was given to ophthalmopathy patients. Prospective prediction of ophthalmopathy was tested in an independent validation cohort of fewer than 20 hyperthyroidism patients and roughly 16 patients who later progressed to ophthalmopathy. Paper-wide results and their limitations: During validation, the model predicted progression to ophthalmopathy a median of about 6.5 months ahead of onset, with more than 60% sensitivity and less than 85% specificity. Most expanded thyroid clonotypes (frequency above 0.001) were also detected in blood, suggesting blood repertoires may reflect thyroid immune responses. In cross-validation, a model built on a 13 V-J signature told ophthalmopathy apart from stable hyperthyroidism with 85% to 90% sensitivity and about 81% specificity, and in testing the same model reached 80%/75%. Sample size was not statistically predetermined, and investigators were not blinded to group allocation.

Germline trimming: 6 bases from V, 10 bases from J; junction bases outside gene matches: 13. CDR1 MNHNS and CDR2 SASEGT are derived from the germline V gene. From the cysteine up to the phenylalanine, the CDR3 has a length of 15 residues. The read is trimmed to its CDR3 DNA, 45 bases read in frame from base 1. Moderately to severely active disease, a Clinical Activity Score of at least 3, a NOSPECS grade of at least 4, and a duration under 3 months were present in ophthalmopathy patients. Patients with uncontrolled infections, other autoimmune diseases, pregnancy or lactation were excluded. Clinical symptoms, serum thyroxine and TRAb, thyroid ultrasound, and orbital computed tomography formed the basis for the diagnoses. Ficoll-Paque density gradient centrifugation was used to isolate PBMCs from 10 ml of fresh peripheral blood. Trizol reagent was used to extract total RNA, and RNA quality was then checked on an Agilent 2100 Bioanalyzer.

This clonotype was seen a handful of times. The clone's antigen remains unknown. It has no much larger one-base neighbor in the sample; base qualities were not kept. TCR beta CDR3 regions were amplified from RNA transcripts. The TCR CDR3 was subjected to a first round of RT-PCR using the HTBI primer set and the Qiagen OneStep RT-PCR kit. A second multiplex PCR round built the libraries, followed by size selection and purification. Paired-end sequencing of the libraries was performed with 100 bp reads on an Illumina HiSeq2000. Processing in the source paper ran as follows. SOAPnuke was used to process the raw data, removing reads that contained adapters or uncalled bases, had a mean Phred below 15, or lacked an exact match to the constant primer or identifier. High-quality paired reads were merged with COPE v1.2.5, and unique nucleotide sequences were defined as clonotypes. MiTCR v1.1 was used to align clonotypes to the IMGT TRBV, TRBD and TRBJ reference segments. Only V-J combinations with frequency above 0.0001, covering 98% to 99.2% of repertoires, were analysed. The TCS score was defined as F50 (clonal expansion) divided by E x V (chaos), with BLOSUM62-based TCRdist calculated between CDR3 peptides within each V-J. Welch's t-statistics and random forest reduced fewer than 550 V-J features to fewer than 15, which were used in a naive Bayes classifier (R e1071). The public reads were reanalyzed by TCRdb: fastp trimming at Q25, MiXCR alignment, in-frame beta chains only. Rows matching on CDR3 protein sequence are summarized as one entry with the most common DNA and genes. The authors' filters were not applied to this entry. The sample table lists fewer than 450,000 distinct CDR3 sequences, roughly an eighth of them with a count of one. The ten largest clonotypes hold around 30% of the sample.

Sequenced: blood. This clonotype originated in a man aged 45-65 years with Graves' ophthalmopathy. Here the chain combines TRBV6-1 and TRBJ2-1; TRBD2 agrees with 9 junctional bases. The DNA sequence reads TGTGCCAGCAGACAAGGGGCTAGCGGGAACGGAGAGCAGTTCTTC. Translated, it gives CASRQGASGNGEQFF.